The 14 T cell receptor beta chains given below trace back to one sample, sequenced in a study of T cell repertoires in cytomegalovirus infection. Antigen specificity for these receptors is unknown. From the reads, TCRdb called clonotypes with MiXCR, one entry per CDR3 protein. Among 370,000 or so distinct CDR3 sequences listed, nearly 35% were seen once. The sequences come from cultured PBMCs, collected from culture after CMV antigen stimulation. The origin of the receptors is a human donor in good health (CMV status not recorded). Some clones in this sample may be carry-over from other donors' samples.

The V and J genes are TRBV12-3 or TRBV12-4 and TRBJ2-2; 14 nucleotides match TRBD2. J was trimmed by 9 bases and V by 6 bases; bases with no gene match: 6. The CDR3 extends over 15 amino acids. The DNA of the CDR3 is TGTGCCAGCAGAAGACTAGCGGGAGGGCCCTGGGAGCTGTTTTTT. Protein: CASRRLAGGPWELFF.

V gene TRBV29-1 combines with J gene TRBJ2-5, with 8 bases aligning to TRBD1. This CDR3 has 14 residues. Germline V CDR1 and CDR2: SQVTM, ANQGSEA. The junction had 8 bases not matched to a gene; V was cut back by 6 bases and J by 2 bases. The DNA of the CDR3 is TGCAGCGTCCAGGGGGCGGTTGGTCAAGAGACCCAGTACTTC. Translation: CSVQGAVGQETQYF.

The chain uses TRBV7-8 and TRBJ2-1, with D possibly being TRBD2 (6 bases). Germline V lookup: CDR1 SGHVS, CDR2 FQNEAQ. V was trimmed by 5 bases and J by 4 bases, leaving 18 bases between them. This CDR3 region has 16 residues. The CDR3 region has the DNA TGTGCCAGCAGCCCCCTCGTGGCTAGCGTATACAATGAGCAGTTCTTC. It specifies CASSPLVASVYNEQFF.

This clonotype was counted only a few times. The chain couples TRBV20-1 to TRBJ2-4; D ambiguous. Germline V gene sequence: CDR1 DFQATT, CDR2 SNEGSKA (reference sequence). The CDR3 length is 20 residues. V was trimmed by 0 bases and J by 3 bases, leaving 27 bases between them. The CDR3 protein is CSARDRWLVEEGLGKNIQYF. CDR3 bases: TGCAGTGCTAGAGATCGGTGGCTGGTTGAAGAAGGGTTGGGCAAAAACATTCAGTACTTC.

The chain is built from TRBV7-2 and TRBJ2-1, with 9 bases fitting TRBD2. Germline V CDR1 and CDR2: SGHTA, FQGNSA. V was clipped by 8 bases and J by 11 bases; unmatched bases: 16. This CDR3 is built from 15 residues. As DNA, the CDR3 is TGTGCCAGCGGCGCCGGTGGGACTAGCAGTACCAAGCAGTTCTTC. Translated, it gives CASGAGGTSSTKQFF.

The CDR3 region has the DNA TGCAGCGACGGGCCGTACCCGATGAGCACTGAAGCTTTCTTT. Encoded protein: CSDGPYPMSTEAFF. The chain has TRBV29-1 and TRBJ1-1; D is undetermined. The CDR3 is 14 residues long. The germline gives CDR1 SQVTM, CDR2 ANQGSEA. V was pared by 7 bases and J by 4 bases, with 19 bases between.

This clonotype was seen a few times. The chain is built from TRBV6-1 and TRBJ2-4, with TRBD2 matching 7 bases. Germline CDR1 MNHNS, CDR2 SASEGT. CDR3 length: 15 residues. With V trimmed by 4 bases and J by 4 bases, 7 bases remained unmatched. The CDR3, as DNA: TGTGCCAGCAGTGCAAGCGGGACTACAAAAAACATTCAGTACTTC. Translating gives CASSASGTTKNIQYF.

This clonotype was seen a few times. The V gene is TRBV6-2 or TRBV6-3, the J gene TRBJ2-3, with TRBD1 as a possible D gene (6 bases). The germline CDR1 and CDR2 sequences are MNHEY and SVGEGT. The CDR3 totals 16 residues. With 3 bases removed from V and 3 bases from J, the gap between germline ends came to 16 bases. The CDR3 sequence is CASSYYPGDTTDTQYF. The CDR3 region has the DNA TGTGCCAGCAGTTATTACCCAGGGGACACGACAGATACGCAGTATTTT.

This clonotype was seen only a few times. The chain carries TRBV2 and TRBJ2-2, with a possible D match to TRBD1 (6 bases). Per the germline V gene, CDR1 is SNHLY and CDR2 is FYNNEI. CDR3 length: 13 amino acids. V was clipped by 7 bases and J by 2 bases, with 8 bases between them. This CDR3 reads CASKQGNTGELFF. CDR3 bases: TGTGCCAGCAAACAGGGTAACACCGGGGAGCTGTTTTTT.

The chain couples TRBV29-1 to TRBJ2-5, with TRBD1 identical over 9 bases. The ends lost 3 bases at V and 1 base at J; junction bases unmatched: 6. The CDR3 length is 15 residues. In germline, CDR1 is SQVTM, CDR2 ANQGSEA. In DNA form, the CDR3 reads TGCAGCGTTGACCCGACAGGGGGTTTCCAAGAGACCCAGTACTTC. Amino acids: CSVDPTGGFQETQYF.

The chain carries TRBV7-6 and TRBJ2-5, with 12 positions matching TRBD2. The CDR3 runs 16 residues. V trimming: 5 bases; J trimming: 5 bases; junction bases outside the gene matches: 9. Looked up from germline, CDR1 is SGHVS and CDR2 is FNYEAQ. The CDR3 coding sequence is TGTGCCAGCAGCCAGACTAGCGGGAGTGGCCCGGAGACCCAGTACTTC. Protein sequence: CASSQTSGSGPETQYF. The full variable domain, in which reference TRBV7-6 and TRBJ2-5 provide the parts outside the CDR3, is GAGVSQSPRYKVTKRGQDVALRCDPISGHVSLYWYRQALGQGPEFLTYFNYEAQQDKSGLPNDRFSAERPEGSISTLTIQRTEQRDSAMYRCASSQTSGSGPETQYFGPGTRLLVL.

This clonotype was seen a few times. The genes are TRBV7-2 and TRBJ2-5, with 13 bases lining up with TRBD2. The CDR3 length is 17 residues. The trim removed 6 bases at V and 0 bases at J, leaving 7 bases unmatched. Germline CDR1 SGHTA, CDR2 FQGNSA. The CDR3, as DNA: TGTGCCAGCAGTCGTAAGGGACTAGCGGGGTACCAAGAGACCCAGTACTTC. Translating gives CASSRKGLAGYQETQYF. Based on the CDR3 plus reference TRBV7-2 and TRBJ2-5, the full variable domain is GAGVSQSPSNKVTEKGKDVELRCDPISGHTALYWYRQSLGQGLEFLIYFQGNSAPDKSGLPSDRFSAERTGGSVSTLTIQRTQQEDSAVYLCASSRKGLAGYQETQYFGPGTRLLVL.

This clonotype was seen a handful of times. The chain has TRBV6-2 or TRBV6-3 and TRBJ1-5, with D possibly being TRBD1 (5 bases). CDR1 and CDR2 (germline): MNHEY, SVGEGT. This CDR3 contains 18 residues. Trimming stripped 2 bases from V and 11 bases from J, with 28 bases between. CDR3 nucleotide sequence: TGTGCCAGCAGTTACAACAACCCAAGAGACAGCGCTTTGACGTCCCAGCATTTT. This encodes CASSYNNPRDSALTSQHF.

This clonotype showed up just a few times. This chain links TRBV6-2 or TRBV6-3 with TRBJ2-7; D is uncertain. The CDR3 runs 15 residues. V lost 4 bases, J lost 3 bases, and 16 bases lay in between. The germline CDR1 and CDR2 sequences are MNHEY and SVGEGT. CDR3 nucleotides: TGTGCCAGCAGTTCCTCTCCGGGCCACTACTACGAGCAGTACTTC. It encodes CASSSSPGHYYEQYF.